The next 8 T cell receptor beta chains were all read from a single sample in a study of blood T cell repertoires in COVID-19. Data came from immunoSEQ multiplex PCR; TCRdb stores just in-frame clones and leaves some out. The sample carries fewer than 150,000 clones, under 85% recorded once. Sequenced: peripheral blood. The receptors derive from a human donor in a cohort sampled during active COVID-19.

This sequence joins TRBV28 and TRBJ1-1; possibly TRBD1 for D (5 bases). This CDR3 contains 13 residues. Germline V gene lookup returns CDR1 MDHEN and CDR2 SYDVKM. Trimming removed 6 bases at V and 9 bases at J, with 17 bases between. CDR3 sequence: CASSYAGFVQAFF. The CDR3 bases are TGTGCCAGCAGCTATGCAGGGTTTGTTCAAGCTTTCTTT.

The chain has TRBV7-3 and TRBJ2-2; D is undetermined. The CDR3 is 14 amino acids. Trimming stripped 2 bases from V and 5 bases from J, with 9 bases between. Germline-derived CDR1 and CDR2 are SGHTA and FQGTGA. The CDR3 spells CASSLGPPTGELFF. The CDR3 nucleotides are TGTGCCAGCAGCTTAGGGCCCCCAACCGGGGAGCTGTTTTTT.

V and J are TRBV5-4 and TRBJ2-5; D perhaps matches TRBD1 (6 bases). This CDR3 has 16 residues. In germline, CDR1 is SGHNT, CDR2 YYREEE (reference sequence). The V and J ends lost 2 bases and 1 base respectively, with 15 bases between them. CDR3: CASSLKQGIGQETQYF. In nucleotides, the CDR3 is TGTGCCAGCAGCTTAAAACAGGGAATTGGCCAAGAGACCCAGTACTTC.

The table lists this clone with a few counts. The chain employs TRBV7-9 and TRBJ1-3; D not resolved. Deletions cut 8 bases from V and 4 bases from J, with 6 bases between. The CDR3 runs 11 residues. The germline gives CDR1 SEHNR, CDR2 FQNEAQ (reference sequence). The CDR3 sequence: CASEGGNTIYF. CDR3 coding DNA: TGTGCCAGCGAGGGAGGAAACACCATATATTTT.

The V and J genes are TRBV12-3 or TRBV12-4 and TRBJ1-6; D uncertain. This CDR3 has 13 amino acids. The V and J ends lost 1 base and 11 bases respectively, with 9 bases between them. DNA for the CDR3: TGTGCCAGCAGTTTAGTGAACGGTGCACCCCTCCACTTT. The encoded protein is CASSLVNGAPLHF.

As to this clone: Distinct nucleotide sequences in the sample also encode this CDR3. The CDR3 coding sequence is TGTGCCAGCAGCTCCGGACAGTACAATGAGCAGTTCTTC. Encoded protein: CASSSGQYNEQFF. The chain couples TRBV11-2 to TRBJ2-1; possibly TRBD1 for D (6 bases). Germline V CDR1 and CDR2: SGHAT, FQNNGV. This CDR3 spans 13 amino acids. V was clipped by 4 bases and J by 4 bases, with 8 bases between them.

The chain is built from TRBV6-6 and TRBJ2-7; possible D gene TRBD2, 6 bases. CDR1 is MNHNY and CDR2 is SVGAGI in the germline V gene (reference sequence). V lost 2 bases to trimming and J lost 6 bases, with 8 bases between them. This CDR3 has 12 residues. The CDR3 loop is CASSYQEGEQYF. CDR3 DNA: TGTGCCAGCAGTTACCAGGAGGGCGAGCAGTACTTC.

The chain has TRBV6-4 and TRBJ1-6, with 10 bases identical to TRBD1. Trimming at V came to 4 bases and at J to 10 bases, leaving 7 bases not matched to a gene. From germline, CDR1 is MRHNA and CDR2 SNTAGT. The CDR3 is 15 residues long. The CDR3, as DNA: TGTGCCAGCAGTGTTTCCGGGACAGGGGACTCACCCCTCCACTTT. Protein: CASSVSGTGDSPLHF.